This TCR beta chain was found in a study of blood T cell repertoires in COVID-19 (dated by TCRdb to 2018 to 2021). About the full investigation: The collaborator samples originated in the United States, Italy and Spain and spanned the acute and convalescent phases of COVID-19. The repertoires were released in a freely available public database intended as a resource for research on the immune response to SARS-CoV-2. Subjects who had been exposed to COVID-19, were actively infected with it, or had recovered from it provided the deeply sampled blood TCRbeta repertoires that made up the dataset. The sample metadata nearly always contained a de-identified subject ID, COVID-19 status, age in years and sex. The prospective study material was composed of cDNA or gDNA derived from T cells, B-cell-depleted T cells, or PBMCs. Samples came from the ongoing ImmuneRACE study (first 160 participants) plus 1,254 subjects from 6 global collaborators. Where HLA class I and class II types were available, the types were taken from metadata supplied by the sample provider, not from assay-based typing. General conclusions and limits of the study: Clinical and demographic metadata were provided uncurated, with the amount varying by source and participant.

Whole blood was collected in K2EDTA tubes by collaborating institutions according to the institutions' own protocols. Collaborator samples were shipped for TCRbeta analysis as frozen whole blood, isolated PBMCs, or DNA extracted from either sample type. A word on this clone: Its antigen remains undetermined. Base quality data are lacking; no much larger clone is found one base away.

TCRbeta CDR3 regions were amplified from genomic DNA by means of the immunoSEQ Assay, a bias-controlled multiplex PCR. Under the source paper's analysis protocol: Nucleated cell counts per sample were estimated from amplification of reference gene primers within the assay. To quantify the absolute abundance of each unique TCRbeta CDR3 rearrangement, sequence reads were collapsed and filtered. For each sample, productive Simpson clonality was calculated as the square root of Simpson's diversity index over productive rearrangements. Entries here come from immuneACCESS through TCRdb and include only in-frame sequences with V and J called. Some clones fail to appear in such tables; in the studies checked, an unresolved V gene covers under half of the shortfall, and the cause of the remainder is unknown. The V and J calls and clone size are taken from that table; D and trimming were inferred from the DNA. This sample comprises 100,000 to 150,000 clones, around 85% of them detected only once. Roughly 15% of the sample lies in the top ten.

The specimen was peripheral blood. The TCR originated in a woman in her forties or fifties with acute or convalescent COVID-19.

The DNA sequence is given as TGTGCCAGCAGCCTCGGGATGGGACTAGCGACTTTAACTTTCTACGAGCAGTACTTC. This is translated as CASSLGMGLATLTFYEQYF. The rearranged chain carries TRBV11-2 and TRBJ2-7; 10 central bases correspond to TRBD2. The cysteine opens and the phenylalanine closes a CDR3 of 19 amino acids. Only the CDR3 portion is preserved as DNA: 57 bases, with reading frame beginning at the first base. CDR1 and CDR2, per the germline V gene, are SGHAT and FQNNGV. Trimming leaves V shorter by 5 bases and J shorter by 3 bases, with the junction holding 19 bases beyond the gene matches. Where the CDR3 stops, the reference TRBV11-2 and TRBJ2-7 genes take over; the full variable domain is EAGVAQSPRYKIIEKRQSVAFWCNPISGHATLYWYQQILGQGPKLLIQFQNNGVVDDSQLPKDRFSAERLKGVDSTLKIQPAKLEDSAVYLCASSLGMGLATLTFYEQYFGPGTRLTVT.